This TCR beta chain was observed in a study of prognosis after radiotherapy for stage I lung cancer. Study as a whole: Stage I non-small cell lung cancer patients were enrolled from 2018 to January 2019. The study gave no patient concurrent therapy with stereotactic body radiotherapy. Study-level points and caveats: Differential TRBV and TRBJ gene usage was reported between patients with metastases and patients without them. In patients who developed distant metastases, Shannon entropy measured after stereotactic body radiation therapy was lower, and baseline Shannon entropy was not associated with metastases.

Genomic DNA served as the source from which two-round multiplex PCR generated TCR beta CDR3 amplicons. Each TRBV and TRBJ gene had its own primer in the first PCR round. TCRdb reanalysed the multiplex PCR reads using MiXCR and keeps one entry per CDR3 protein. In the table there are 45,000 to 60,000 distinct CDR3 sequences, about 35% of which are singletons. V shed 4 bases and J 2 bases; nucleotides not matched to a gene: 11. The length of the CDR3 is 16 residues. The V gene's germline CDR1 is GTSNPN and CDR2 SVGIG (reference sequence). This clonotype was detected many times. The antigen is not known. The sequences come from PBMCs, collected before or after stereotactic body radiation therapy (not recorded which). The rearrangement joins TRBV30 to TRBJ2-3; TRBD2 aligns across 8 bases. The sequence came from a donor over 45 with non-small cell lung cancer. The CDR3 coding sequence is TGTGCCTGGATTACGGACGTAGCGGGGACCACAGATACGCAGTATTTT. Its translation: CAWITDVAGTTDTQYF.